These 25 T cell receptor beta chains came from one sample sequenced in a study of human T cells and chemical hapten exposure. TCRdb reprocessed the RACE reads with MiXCR, giving one entry per CDR3 protein. The sample lists around 69,000 distinct CDR3 sequences, roughly 8.5% occurring once. Regarding time point: patch test 2, 6 weeks after DPC sensitization. Stated treatment: therapeutic diphenylcyclopropenone sensitization with weekly scalp DPC. Sequences were derived from whole blood, sampled in connection with sensitization to the hapten diphenylcyclopropenone (DPC). All receptors come from a woman aged 45 to 65 with alopecia areata. Some clones in this sample may be carry-over from other donors' samples.

This clonotype was observed a handful of times. The J gene is TRBJ2-6, the V gene TRBV6-5; TRBD1 is a possible D gene (7 bases). The germline V and J ends were trimmed by 6 bases and 0 bases, with 15 bases remaining between them. This CDR3 is 17 amino acids long. The germline gives CDR1 MNHEY, CDR2 SVGAGI. CDR3 in DNA: TGTGCCAGCAGGGAGGGACAGACCTACTCTGGGGCCAACGTCCTGACTTTC. This codes for CASREGQTYSGANVLTF.

This clonotype was seen only a few times. The J gene is TRBJ2-2, the V gene TRBV11-2, with D perhaps being TRBD1 or TRBD2 (5 bases each). The CDR3 sequence is 13 residues long. Germline V CDR1 and CDR2: SGHAT, FQNNGV. The germline V and J ends were trimmed by 7 bases and 6 bases, with 12 bases remaining between them. The CDR3 DNA sequence: TGTGCCAGCACCCTCGGGGCGGCCGGGGAGCTGTTTTTT. Its protein product is CASTLGAAGELFF.

The sample holds many counts of this clonotype. The chain combines TRBV4-2 with TRBJ2-3; possible D gene TRBD2, 6 bases. Looked up from germline, CDR1 is LGHNA and CDR2 is YNFKEQ. Trimming pared 0 bases from V and 6 bases from J, leaving 19 bases between. The length of the CDR3 is 17 residues. The CDR3 DNA follows: TGTGCCAGCAGCCAAGAAAGCGGAGCTAGCGAGGGGGATACGCAGTATTTT. This gives the protein CASSQESGASEGDTQYF.

This clonotype occurred a few times. The chain carries TRBV7-2 and TRBJ2-7; TRBD1 aligns across 8 bases. The germline CDR1 and CDR2 sequences are SGHTA and FQGNSA. The CDR3 spans 15 residues. The junction had 8 bases not matched to a gene; V was cut back by 5 bases and J by 2 bases. In nucleotides, the CDR3 is TGTGCCAGCAGCCCCGGCCCAGGGGGCACCTACGAGCAGTACTTC. This codes for CASSPGPGGTYEQYF. Full variable domain (rest looked up from reference TRBV7-2 and TRBJ2-7): GAGVSQSPSNKVTEKGKDVELRCDPISGHTALYWYRQSLGQGLEFLIYFQGNSAPDKSGLPSDRFSAERTGGSVSTLTIQRTQQEDSAVYLCASSPGPGGTYEQYFGPGTRLTVT.

There are a few counts of this clonotype. The chain employs TRBV9 and TRBJ2-1, with 8 positions matching TRBD1. J gave up 7 bases and V 0 bases, and 12 bases lay outside the gene matches. CDR1 and CDR2 (germline): SGDLS, YYNGEE. The CDR3 is made up of 17 amino acids. The CDR3 nucleotides read TGTGCCAGCAGCGTAGTTTGGCAGGGGGCACTTATAAATGAGCAGTTCTTC. Translating gives CASSVVWQGALINEQFF.

The chain carries TRBV11-2 and TRBJ2-7; 7 bases map to TRBD1. Germline V lookup: CDR1 SGHAT, CDR2 FQNNGV. The length of the CDR3 is 13 residues. V shed 7 bases, J shed 7 bases, and the junction held 10 bases outside the gene matches. CDR3 in amino acids: CASILTGAGEQYF. CDR3 nucleotides: TGTGCCAGCATTCTCACAGGGGCGGGTGAGCAGTACTTC. Complete variable domain (other parts from reference TRBV11-2 and TRBJ2-7): EAGVAQSPRYKIIEKRQSVAFWCNPISGHATLYWYQQILGQGPKLLIQFQNNGVVDDSQLPKDRFSAERLKGVDSTLKIQPAKLEDSAVYLCASILTGAGEQYFGPGTRLTVT.

At least ten counts were recorded for this clonotype. The chain couples TRBV12-3 or TRBV12-4 to TRBJ1-6; D is unclear. The CDR3 has 20 residues. Deletions cut 1 base from V and 0 bases from J, with 19 bases between. The CDR3, as DNA: TGTGCCAGCAGTTTAGATCCCCCGGGTCCTCTAAGCTCCTATAATTCACCCCTCCACTTT. Translation gives CASSLDPPGPLSSYNSPLHF.

The table lists this clonotype with a few counts. The rearrangement links TRBV3-1 to TRBJ1-4; possible D gene TRBD1, 5 bases. The germline CDR1 and CDR2 sequences are LGHDT and YNNKEL (reference sequence). Trimming took 2 bases from V and 3 from J, leaving 22 bases between them. This CDR3 comprises 19 residues. CDR3 sequence (DNA): TGTGCCAGCAGCCAATACCCGGCCAGGGTAGTTAGGGCTAATGAAAAACTGTTTTTT. Protein product: CASSQYPARVVRANEKLFF.

There are a few counts of this clonotype. J is TRBJ2-7 and V is TRBV10-3; D not resolved. The CDR3 is 15 amino acids. V lost 3 bases and J lost 5, with 17 bases in between. Germline V gives CDR1 ENHRY, CDR2 SYGVKD. This CDR3 is CAISEVRLSSDEQYF. CDR3 bases: TGTGCCATCAGTGAAGTCCGACTCTCCTCTGACGAGCAGTACTTC.

The chain couples TRBV28 to TRBJ2-3; D call uncertain. V lost 6 bases, J lost 1 base, and 5 bases lay in between. CDR1 and CDR2 from the germline V gene are MDHEN and SYDVKM. This CDR3 is 12 amino acids long. This CDR3 is CASRMGTDTQYF. CDR3 bases: TGTGCCAGCAGAATGGGCACAGATACGCAGTATTTT.

This clonotype was observed a handful of times. The chain carries TRBV7-9 and TRBJ1-1, with TRBD1 as a possible D gene (5 bases). CDR3 size: 17 residues. The germline V gene encodes CDR1 SEHNR and CDR2 FQNEAQ (reference sequence). Trimming took off 1 base at V and 4 bases at J, with 19 bases between the two ends. In DNA, the CDR3 is TGTGCCAGCAGCTTAGTGAAAATGGAGGGGCGGACCACTGAAGCTTTCTTT. Amino acid sequence: CASSLVKMEGRTTEAFF.

This clonotype was found many times. The chain carries TRBV12-3 or TRBV12-4 and TRBJ2-4, with D hard to call. The CDR3 loop spans 18 amino acids. Trimming removed 3 bases at V and 0 bases at J, with 18 bases between. The CDR3 sequence is CASSFGLLRSLAKNIQYF. The DNA of the CDR3 is TGTGCCAGCAGTTTTGGCTTATTGCGCAGTCTAGCCAAAAACATTCAGTACTTC.

J is TRBJ2-2 and V is TRBV20-1; TRBD2 aligns across 12 bases. V was clipped by 5 bases and J by 5 bases; unmatched bases: 6. The germline V gene has CDR1 DFQATT and CDR2 SNEGSKA (reference sequence). This CDR3 has 15 residues. Here the CDR3 reads CSAPWGTSGTGELFF. The CDR3 region has the DNA TGCAGTGCTCCCTGGGGGACTAGCGGGACCGGGGAGCTGTTTTTT.

This clonotype appeared a few times. The chain carries TRBV12-3 or TRBV12-4 and TRBJ1-4, with a possible D match to TRBD1 (6 bases). This CDR3 spans 16 amino acids. With 6 bases removed from V and 6 bases from J, the gap between germline ends came to 20 bases. The CDR3 loop reads CASSLGQGGSYEKLFF. The CDR3 DNA sequence: TGTGCCAGCAGCCTTGGACAAGGGGGTTCGTATGAAAAACTGTTTTTT.

The sample holds a few counts of this clonotype. The rearrangement joins TRBV4-2 to TRBJ2-7, with TRBD2 matching 14 bases. The germline V gene encodes CDR1 LGHNA and CDR2 YNFKEQ. J was trimmed by 2 bases and V by 0 bases; bases with no gene match: 9. The CDR3 has 19 residues. The CDR3 loop is CASSQEEGLAGDTPYEQYF. Written as DNA, the CDR3 is TGTGCCAGCAGCCAAGAAGAGGGACTAGCGGGAGATACCCCCTACGAGCAGTACTTC.

This clonotype has ten or more counts. V gene TRBV20-1 combines with J gene TRBJ2-3; D ambiguous. The germline V and J ends were trimmed by 6 bases and 3 bases, with 16 bases remaining between them. CDR3 size: 14 residues. Germline V gene lookup returns CDR1 DFQATT and CDR2 SNEGSKA (reference sequence). CDR3 residues: CSATHKGRTDTQYF. CDR3 nucleotides: TGCAGTGCAACCCACAAGGGCCGTACAGATACGCAGTATTTT.

This clonotype was observed many times. The J gene is TRBJ1-1, the V gene TRBV18; D is uncertain. Germline values: CDR1 KGHSH, CDR2 LQKENI. V shed 3 bases and J shed 7 bases, with 15 bases lying between them. CDR3 length equals 14 residues. The CDR3 loop is CASSPSREVGEAFF. The CDR3 DNA is TGTGCCAGCTCACCTTCCCGGGAGGTGGGTGAAGCTTTCTTT.

This clonotype showed up many times. The chain couples TRBV20-1 to TRBJ2-3; no clear D. V gave up 5 bases and J gave up 2 bases, with 14 bases separating them. The V gene's germline CDR1 is DFQATT and CDR2 SNEGSKA (reference sequence). There are 14 residues in the CDR3. CDR3 protein: CSAWVAGDTDTQYF. CDR3 nucleotide sequence: TGCAGTGCTTGGGTTGCCGGAGACACAGATACGCAGTATTTT.

This clonotype occurred a few times. This chain connects TRBV7-2 to TRBJ2-3; D is undetermined. With 1 base removed from V and 4 bases from J, the gap between germline ends came to 6 bases. Germline-derived CDR1 and CDR2 are SGHTA and FQGNSA. The CDR3 runs to 13 residues. The CDR3 spells CASSLGMADTQYF. The CDR3 DNA follows: TGTGCCAGCAGCTTAGGCATGGCAGATACGCAGTATTTT.

The table lists this clonotype with a few counts. CDR3 protein: CASNNPGGSAYEQYF. The CDR3 nucleotides are TGTGCCAGCAACAACCCCGGGGGTTCGGCCTACGAGCAGTACTTC. The chain recombines TRBV12-3 or TRBV12-4 with TRBJ2-7; D possibly corresponds to TRBD2 (6 bases). The V end lost 7 bases, the J end lost 2 bases, and 18 bases lay between the germline ends. The CDR3 runs 15 residues.

In nucleotides, the CDR3 is TGCGCCAGCAGCCCGACCTGGACTAGCAGCTCCTACGAGCAGTACTTC. Its translation: CASSPTWTSSSYEQYF. The rearrangement uses TRBV5-1 and TRBJ2-7, with 8 nucleotides matching TRBD2. Germline values: CDR1 SGHRS, CDR2 YFSETQ. The CDR3 extends over 16 amino acids. V lost 4 bases to trimming and J lost 0 bases; unmatched junction nucleotides: 9.

The table lists this clonotype with a few counts. The rearrangement joins TRBV5-6 to TRBJ2-5; TRBD2 agrees at 10 bases. V dropped 4 bases and J dropped 5; count of bases not matched to a gene: 5. Germline V gene lookup returns CDR1 SGHDT and CDR2 YYEEEE. This CDR3 is 14 amino acids long. The CDR3 loop is CASSERGGWETQYF. DNA for the CDR3: TGTGCCAGCAGCGAGCGGGGGGGCTGGGAGACCCAGTACTTC.

This chain links TRBV12-3 or TRBV12-4 with TRBJ2-1; D gene uncertain. V shed 0 bases and J shed 7 bases, with 13 bases lying between them. This CDR3 has 15 residues. The CDR3 nucleotides are TGTGCCAGCAGTTTAGCAGGGCCACAGAATAATGAGCAGTTCTTC. This sequence encodes CASSLAGPQNNEQFF.

Many counts were recorded for this clonotype. The chain links TRBV5-4 to TRBJ1-1; D gene unclear. Per germline, CDR1 SGHNT and CDR2 YYREEE (reference sequence). Trimming cost V 4 bases and J 1 base, with 11 bases left between them. The CDR3 length is 14 residues. CDR3 DNA sequence: TGTGCCAGCAGCCCTCCCGATAAGAACACTGAAGCTTTCTTT. Translating gives CASSPPDKNTEAFF.

This clonotype has only a few counts. The chain uses TRBV14 and TRBJ2-7; D is perhaps TRBD2 (5 bases). The CDR3 loop spans 13 amino acids. V was pared by 5 bases and J by 9 bases, with 17 bases between. Looked up from germline, CDR1 is SGHDN and CDR2 is FVKESK. The CDR3 DNA reads TGTGCCAGCAGCGATATGAGAAGCGGTTTGCAGTACTTC. Translating it yields CASSDMRSGLQYF.